Listed here are 7 T cell receptor beta chains from one sample, sequenced in a study of PD-L1 blockade in urothelial cancer. Time point noted: pretreatment peripheral blood. TCRdb's copy holds only in-frame clones and misses some; the assay was immunoSEQ multiplex PCR. There are 40,000 or so clones in the sample; approximately 85% occur only once, and under 8% lies in the top ten. This specimen consisted of PBMCs, obtained around atezolizumab (anti-PD-L1) treatment. These receptors were taken from a man in his 60s with urothelial cancer.

The chain has TRBV7-3 and TRBJ2-3; perhaps TRBD2 as D (7 bases). CDR3 length: 15 residues. Germline V gives CDR1 SGHTA, CDR2 FQGTGA. V gave up 8 bases and J gave up 1 base, with 16 bases separating them. The CDR3 protein is CASAGAPAGTDTQYF. Here the CDR3 DNA reads TGTGCCAGCGCGGGGGCGCCAGCGGGCACAGATACGCAGTATTTT.

The V and J genes are TRBV1 and TRBJ2-3; the D segment call TRBD2 is taken from the table without a DNA check. TRBV1 is reported as a pseudogene. The CDR3 spans 18 residues. CDR3: CTSSRAHAGGWGTDTQYF. The CDR3 nucleotides are TGCACCAGCAGCCGGGCCCATGCGGGGGGATGGGGCACAGATACGCAGTATTTT.

This clone was recorded only once. The genes are TRBV13 and TRBJ2-7; D possibly corresponds to TRBD2 (5 bases). CDR1 is PRHDT and CDR2 is FYEKMQ in the germline V gene (reference sequence). V was clipped by 5 bases and J by 7 bases, with 12 bases between them. The CDR3 covers 12 residues. The CDR3 DNA reads TGTGCCAGCAGCGCCAGTGAGGGAGAGCAGTACTTC. As protein: CASSASEGEQYF.

The rearrangement joins TRBV6-4 to TRBJ1-5; weak D call: TRBD1 (6 bases). Trimming took off 3 bases at V and 0 bases at J, with 12 bases between the two ends. The V gene's germline CDR1 is MRHNA and CDR2 SNTAGT. The CDR3 sequence is 16 residues long. The CDR3: CASSDAGAYSNQPQHF. The CDR3 DNA reads TGTGCCAGCAGTGATGCAGGGGCCTATAGCAATCAGCCCCAGCATTTT.

CDR3 sequence reads: CASSAVNTEAFF. The CDR3 DNA sequence: TGTGCCAGCAGCGCAGTGAACACTGAAGCTTTCTTT. The chain couples TRBV7-9 to TRBJ1-1; D remains ambiguous. The V gene's germline CDR1 is SEHNR and CDR2 FQNEAQ (reference sequence). The CDR3 runs to 12 residues. V gave up 5 bases and J gave up 0 bases, with 4 bases separating them.

The chain carries TRBV7-9 and TRBJ1-1; TRBD1 matches 10 bases. The V gene's germline CDR1 is SEHNR and CDR2 FQNEAQ (reference sequence). CDR3 length equals 18 residues. J was trimmed by 0 bases and V by 5 bases; bases with no gene match: 12. The CDR3 region has the DNA TGTGCCAGCAGCCCGAGCCTCCGACAGGGGGCTGTGAACACTGAAGCTTTCTTT. Encoded protein: CASSPSLRQGAVNTEAFF.

The chain joins TRBV4-2 to TRBJ2-3; D uncertain. Germline V CDR1 and CDR2: LGHNA, YNFKEQ. CDR3 length: 14 residues. Trimming took 3 bases from V and 0 from J, leaving 7 bases between them. The CDR3 here is CASSQSASTDTQYF. The CDR3 bases are TGTGCCAGCAGCCAGTCAGCGAGCACAGATACGCAGTATTTT.